This entry features one T cell receptor (beta chain) sequence. Its antigen is as yet unknown. Using immunoSEQ multiplex PCR, the repertoire was profiled, and TCRdb retains in-frame clones only, with some absent. This sample yields tens of thousands of clones, of which approximately 85% are seen a single time; roughly a fifth belongs to the top ten. This sample is part of a study of T cell responses to AZD1222 COVID-19 vaccine. Notes on the study in general: Sampled repertoires all dated from after the peak T cell response.

V lost 1 base, J lost 3 bases, and 9 bases stayed unmatched. CDR3 length: 16 residues. Germline assignment: CDR1 LGHNA and CDR2 YNFKEQ. The sequence derives from an adult in good health. This chain connects TRBV4-2 to TRBJ2-7; 7 bases align to TRBD2. Sequenced here: peripheral blood, sampled on day 0 of MenACWY control vaccination. CDR3 nucleotide sequence: TGTGCCAGCAGCCAAGCCTTAGCGGGTGACATCTACGAGCAGTACTTC. Translating gives CASSQALAGDIYEQYF.